This T cell receptor (beta chain) was profiled in a study of shared clonotypes between healthy human individuals (dated by TCRdb to 2018 to 2020). Study-level background: Two women and three men aged 18 to 49 years were included in the cohort. Per donor, three plates each were used for CD4 naive and CD4 memory, two for CD8 naive, and one for CD8 memory. To estimate repertoire size and how much clonotypes are shared between individuals, the study performed deep sequencing of blood TCR repertoires from a few healthy adults. Libraries were prepared and TCR repertoires were sequenced by different laboratories using diverse techniques, in order to increase sequencing depth and limit assay-specific biases. Each donor's leukapheresis produced roughly between roughly 0.9 and 8.9 billion PBMCs. The investigation overall reported the following: Clonotypes shared by all four sorted-subset donors showed higher generation probabilities than non-shared clonotypes. Even with the large sequencing depth, rarefaction of the sorted-subset datasets indicated that sequencing was incomplete. Because the study included only a small number of donors, the genetic and exposure-history diversity represented was limited. Based on pairwise subsampling, the degree of clonotype sharing among donors was expected to be affected by sequencing depth. When a handful of donors were compared, the shared fraction of clonotypes was roughly 5% for naive CD4, approximately 3.5% for naive CD8, about 2.5% for memory CD4, and around 0.37% for memory CD8. Sampling was restricted to blood, and TCR repertoires in tissues likely differ from the TCR repertoires found in blood. Naive subsets generally had larger estimated clonotype richness than memory subsets did.

TCR CDR3 regions were amplified from genomic DNA by multiplex PCR using the deep immunoSEQ assay. Extracted genomic DNA from each cell subset was distributed evenly across all wells of several immunoSEQ 96-well plates, and each plate was treated as a replicate. For sorted subsets, about 200 ng genomic DNA, equal to tens of thousands of T cell genomes, was loaded into each replicate PCR. Purified libraries were quantified with a Qubit 3.0 fluorometer, sized on a Bioanalyzer 2100, and re-quantified with the KAPA Library Quantification kit. Every immunoSEQ 96-well plate was sequenced on a separate single-read 150-cycle Illumina NextSeq 550 flow cell. The published analysis was carried out like this. Because the immunoSEQ output held only junctional sequences and lacked quality scores, the filtering could not match the filtering applied to full-length reads. Sequences were annotated with PyIR, a Python wrapper for IgBLAST v1.9, and V/J genes and CDR3 were assigned using IMGT germline references. Any read was removed if the V/J assignment was weak (E-value above 1e-6), the CDR3 was missing, or the read contained stop codons, out-of-frame junctions, or ambiguous translated residues. V3J clonotypes were defined as sequences sharing the same inferred V gene, J gene, and CDR3 amino acid sequence. The percentage overlap between two repertoires was calculated by dividing the number of shared unique clonotypes by the size of the smaller repertoire. Richness of each repertoire was evaluated using RTK rarefaction, the Chao1 estimator, and Recon v2.1 estimates of unobserved clonotypes. Generation probabilities were computed with OLGA for all TCRbeta clonotypes obtained by the gDNA method from several donors. TCRdb mirrors the immuneACCESS table, restricted to in-frame sequences. Some clones are absent from its copies; in checked studies, under half trace to an unresolved V gene, and the reason for the others is unknown. From that table come the V and J calls and clone size; the DNA was used to work out D and trimming. For this sample there are a few million clones; 85% to 95% appear just once. The ten largest clonotypes hold roughly 0.14% of the sample.

Here V drops 2 bases and J drops 1 base, and the junction holds 1 base not matched to any gene. The germline V gene provides CDR1 SGHTA and CDR2 FQGNSA. The CDR3 measures 15 amino acids from cysteine to phenylalanine. The read is trimmed to its CDR3 DNA, 45 bases read in frame from base 1. Comments on this clone: Its antigen has not been determined. Base qualities were left out, and no much larger clone turns up one base away. Other DNA sequences of this sample code for an identical CDR3.

Donors were healthy HIV-negative adults with no recently reported acute infections or vaccinations. Every donor was a Caucasian adult living in Nashville, Tennessee, USA. Magnetic negative selection was used to enrich CD4+ T cells, after which naive cells were positively selected on CD45RA and the negative fraction became the memory subset. Blood was collected by leukapheresis, and PBMCs were isolated by Ficoll-Histopaque density gradient centrifugation and then cryopreserved in liquid nitrogen vapor phase. Analytical flow cytometry was used to check the purity and quantity of each magnetically sorted T cell population. Genomic DNA was isolated from every sorted fraction and measured by UV absorbance on a Nanodrop 2000c.

Sequencing used naive CD4+ T cells sorted from blood. According to the study, the label for this sample's cell subset or site signals: CD45RA+ positively selected. The clonotype originates from a man between 18 and 29 years old in good health. In this chain, TRBV7-2 is recombined with TRBJ2-5, and TRBD2 matches 10 of the central bases. In nucleotides, the sequence is TGTGCCAGCAGCTTATTAGCGGGGGGCCAAGAGACCCAGTACTTC. Translated, it reads CASSLLAGGQETQYF.